The entry below describes one TCR beta chain. Its antigen is undetermined. The junction had 5 bases not matched to a gene; V was cut back by 8 bases and J by 7 bases. The CDR3 runs 12 residues. Looked up from germline, CDR1 is MNHEY and CDR2 is SMNVEV (reference sequence). The protocol was immunoSEQ multiplex PCR, while the TCRdb copy is restricted to in-frame clones and leaves out a portion. The sample contains around 340,000 clones, roughly 91% of which appear only once. This entry belongs to a study of Ad26.COV2.S vaccination and SARS-CoV-2 variants. Study-level information: Ad26.COV2.S given intramuscularly, once or twice 56 days apart.

Treatment meaning: around 19 received Ad26.COV2.S at low or high dose, single or two shots; about 5 received placebo; per-sample allocation not given. All samples were drawn on day 63, counting from the first vaccine or placebo injection. Vaccination employed an Ad26 vector expressing the Wuhan-strain SARS-CoV-2 spike. Findings and caveats of the study: With respect to non-spike TCR breadth, vaccine and placebo recipients were similar.

This chain joins TRBV27 and TRBJ1-5; the match to TRBD1 covers 7 bases. The source of this sequence is a person aged 18-60 years who received the Ad26.COV2.S COVID-19 vaccine or a placebo. Material: peripheral blood, obtained in a trial of Ad26.COV2.S vaccine versus placebo. CDR3 bases: TGTGCCAGCCGACAGGGAAGCCAGCCCCAGCATTTT. Its protein product is CASRQGSQPQHF.